The clone carrying this T cell receptor beta chain was detected many times. Its antigen is as yet unknown. Researchers turned away patients with other autoimmune diseases, uncontrolled infections, pregnancy or lactation. The authors isolated PBMCs from around 10 ml of fresh peripheral blood. TCR beta CDR3 amplification used RNA transcripts. An opening RT-PCR round employed HTBI primers and preceded a second-round multiplex PCR. TCRdb analysed the multiplex PCR reads with MiXCR anew, one entry per CDR3 protein. This table has hundreds of thousands of distinct CDR3 sequences, roughly two fifths appearing once. These data come from a study of Graves' ophthalmopathy and Graves' hyperthyroidism. Study observations and caveats: Among expanded thyroid clonotypes above 0.001 frequency, most also occurred in blood.

The sequenced material came from peripheral blood. The sequence came from an adult man with Graves' ophthalmopathy.

CDR3 sequence (DNA): TGTGCCAGCAGCCGGACAGGGGGCGCTGGTAACTATGGCTACACCTTC. It yields the protein CASSRTGGAGNYGYTF. The V gene is TRBV12-3 or TRBV12-4, the J gene TRBJ1-2, with 11 bases lining up with TRBD1. V was pared by 6 bases and J by 1 base, with 7 bases of the junction left unmatched. The CDR3 is 16 amino acids.